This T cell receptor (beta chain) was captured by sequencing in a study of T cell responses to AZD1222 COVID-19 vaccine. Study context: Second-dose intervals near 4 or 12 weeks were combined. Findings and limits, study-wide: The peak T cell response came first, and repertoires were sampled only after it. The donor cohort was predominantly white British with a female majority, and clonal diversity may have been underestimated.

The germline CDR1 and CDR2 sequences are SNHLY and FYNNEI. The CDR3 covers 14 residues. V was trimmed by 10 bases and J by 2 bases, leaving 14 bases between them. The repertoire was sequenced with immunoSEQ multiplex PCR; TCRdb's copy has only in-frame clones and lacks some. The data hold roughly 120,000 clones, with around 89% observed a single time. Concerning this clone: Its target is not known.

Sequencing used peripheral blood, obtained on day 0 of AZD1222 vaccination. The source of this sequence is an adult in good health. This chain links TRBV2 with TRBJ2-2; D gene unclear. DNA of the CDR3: TGTGCCATGCTCCGGCAGCGTAACACCGGGGAGCTGTTTTTT. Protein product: CAMLRQRNTGELFF.